Shown below are 32 T cell receptor beta chains from a single sample sequenced in a study of metastatic and nonmetastatic thyroid tumors. TCRdb reprocessed the PCR reads via MiXCR. The sample lists some 55,000 clones; almost 30% were seen once. Every patient was untreated before thyroid surgery. Sequencing was carried out using blood. The receptor set was obtained from a female donor with papillary thyroid cancer or a benign thyroid nodule (not recorded which). Some clones in this sample may be carry-over from other donors' samples.

V usage is TRBV7-8 and J usage is TRBJ2-3; tentative D call: TRBD2 (6 bases). In germline, CDR1 is SGHVS, CDR2 FQNEAQ. The CDR3 has 16 amino acids. V was cut by 0 bases and J by 0 bases, with 10 bases left in between. CDR3 protein: CASSLAGSGSTDTQYF. For the CDR3, the DNA is TGTGCCAGCAGCTTAGCGGGCAGCGGGAGCACAGATACGCAGTATTTT. Using reference TRBV7-8 and TRBJ2-3 for the parts outside the CDR3, the full variable domain is GAGVSQSPRYKVAKRGQDVALRCDPISGHVSLFWYQQALGQGPEFLTYFQNEAQLDKSGLPSDRFFAERPEGSVSTLKIQRTQQEDSAVYLCASSLAGSGSTDTQYFGPGTRLTVL.

The chain employs TRBV7-8 and TRBJ2-7; D possibly corresponds to TRBD2 (6 bases). Germline V gene data show CDR1 as SGHVS and CDR2 as FQNEAQ. The CDR3 has 16 amino acids. V lost 3 bases and J 4 bases, leaving 19 bases between the germline ends. CDR3 DNA sequence: TGTGCCAGCAGCTTGGCATCCGGGACTGCACTATACGAGCAGTACTTC. Its translation is CASSLASGTALYEQYF.

This clone was seen a few times. CDR3 in amino acids: CASSLVEETQYF. The CDR3 coding sequence is TGTGCCAGCAGCTTAGTTGAGGAGACCCAGTACTTC. V is TRBV7-2 and J is TRBJ2-5; no clear D. The CDR3 has 12 residues. Trimming removed 1 base from V and 5 bases from J, with 5 bases in between. Germline V gene data show CDR1 as SGHTA and CDR2 as FQGNSA.

This clone occurred many times. The V call is TRBV2, the J call TRBJ2-7, with D uncertain. The germline V and J ends were trimmed by 2 bases and 7 bases, with 12 bases remaining between them. The CDR3 spans 13 residues. Germline assignment: CDR1 SNHLY and CDR2 FYNNEI. CDR3 coding DNA: TGTGCCAGCAGTGAATACAGCCCCTGGGAGCAGTACTTC. The encoded protein is CASSEYSPWEQYF.

This clone was detected only a few times. A read error may account for a junction end that differs from germline. The same CDR3 arises from other DNA sequences in this sample as well. The chain is built from TRBV6-4 and TRBJ2-3; possible D gene TRBD2, 5 bases. The CDR3 totals 15 residues. From germline, CDR1 is MRHNA and CDR2 SNTAGT. CDR3 sequence (DNA): TGTGCCAGTAGTGACTCGAGGGCCGGCGCAGATACGCAGTATTTT. This sequence encodes CASSDSRAGADTQYF.

This clone was detected ten times or more. This chain connects TRBV20-1 to TRBJ1-1; D gene ambiguous. CDR1 DFQATT and CDR2 SNEGSKA come from the germline V gene (reference sequence). V was pared by 8 bases and J by 7 bases, with 14 bases between. This CDR3 has 11 residues. The CDR3 spells CSSTWKGEAFF. DNA for the CDR3: TGCAGTTCCACATGGAAGGGTGAAGCTTTCTTT.

This chain uses TRBV13 with TRBJ2-2, with D perhaps matching TRBD1 (6 bases). Germline CDR1 reads PRHDT; CDR2 reads FYEKMQ (reference sequence). CDR3 size: 14 residues. V gave up 2 bases and J gave up 5 bases, with 9 bases separating them. The CDR3 DNA follows: TGTGCCAGCAGCTTAATCAGGGGAACCGGGGAGCTGTTTTTT. It codes for CASSLIRGTGELFF. The full variable domain, in which reference TRBV13 and TRBJ2-2 provide the parts outside the CDR3, is AAGVIQSPRHLIKEKRETATLKCYPIPRHDTVYWYQQGPGQDPQFLISFYEKMQSDKGSIPDRFSAQQFSDYHSELNMSSLELGDSALYFCASSLIRGTGELFFGEGSRLTVL.

The chain recombines TRBV30 with TRBJ1-2; possibly TRBD1 for D (5 bases). The CDR3 covers 13 residues. The germline V and J ends were trimmed by 4 bases and 3 bases, with 12 bases remaining between them. The V gene's germline CDR1 is GTSNPN and CDR2 SVGIG (reference sequence). In DNA form, the CDR3 reads TGTGCCTGGAACAGGCCTAGGGACTATGGCTACACCTTC. Residues: CAWNRPRDYGYTF. Using reference TRBV30 and TRBJ1-2 for the parts outside the CDR3, the full variable domain is SQTIHQWPATLVQPVGSPLSLECTVEGTSNPNLYWYRQAAGRGLQLLFYSVGIGQISSEVPQNLSASRPQDRQFILSSKKLLLSDSGFYLCAWNRPRDYGYTFGSGTRLTVV.

This clone was counted only a few times. This rearrangement joins TRBV7-9 to TRBJ2-2; D might be TRBD1 (6 bases). This CDR3 region has 15 residues. Deletions cut 1 base from V and 6 bases from J, with 12 bases between. Germline loops: CDR1 SEHNR, CDR2 FQNEAQ (reference sequence). CDR3 in amino acids: CASSLVAGDAGELFF. The CDR3 DNA is TGTGCCAGCAGCTTAGTGGCAGGGGATGCCGGGGAGCTGTTTTTT.

The rearrangement uses TRBV25-1 and TRBJ2-3; 11 nucleotides agree with TRBD2. V lost 10 bases, J lost 4 bases, and 10 bases stayed unmatched. The germline CDR1 and CDR2 sequences are MGHDK and SYGVNS. This CDR3 contains 15 residues. The CDR3 nucleotides read TGTGCCATCAGCGATAGCGGGAGGGCCCCAGATACGCAGTATTTT. It encodes CAISDSGRAPDTQYF.

The chain combines TRBV12-3 or TRBV12-4 with TRBJ2-7, with D perhaps being TRBD1 or TRBD2 (6 bases each). The CDR3 has 17 amino acids. V lost 4 bases to trimming and J lost 1 base, with 20 bases between them. The DNA for the CDR3 is TGTGCCAGCAGTTACCCGATAGGAGGGGGAAGATCCTACGAGCAGTACTTC. Its translation: CASSYPIGGGRSYEQYF.

This clone was seen repeatedly, ten times or more. In DNA form, the CDR3 reads TGTGCCAGCAGTTTGGGACAGAGATCGTATGGCTACACCTTC. Translating it yields CASSLGQRSYGYTF. V and J are TRBV6-1 and TRBJ1-2; the match to TRBD1 covers 7 bases. Germline V gives CDR1 MNHNS, CDR2 SASEGT. The CDR3 loop spans 14 amino acids. V lost 5 bases, J lost 5 bases, and 8 bases stayed unmatched.

This clone was seen repeatedly, ten times or more. The chain has TRBV20-1 and TRBJ1-2; 7 bases line up with TRBD1. This CDR3 contains 16 residues. Trimming cost V 3 bases and J 2 bases; bases outside gene matches: 12. The germline CDR1 and CDR2 sequences are DFQATT and SNEGSKA (reference sequence). CDR3 residues: CSASNPRTGVNYGYTF. The DNA of the CDR3 is TGCAGTGCTAGCAATCCAAGGACAGGCGTCAACTATGGCTACACCTTC.

This clone showed up just a few times. The chain employs TRBV6-1 and TRBJ2-7, with 10 bases aligning to TRBD2. V lost 5 bases and J lost 4; bases outside the gene matches: 2. This CDR3 spans 13 amino acids. The germline V gene encodes CDR1 MNHNS and CDR2 SASEGT. CDR3 bases: TGTGCCAGCAGTAGCGGGAGGGCTTACGAGCAGTACTTC. This gives the protein CASSSGRAYEQYF.

This clone was picked up a small number of times. The gene calls are TRBV12-3 or TRBV12-4 and TRBJ2-3, with D hard to call. The CDR3 runs 11 residues. Trimming shortened V by 6 bases and J by 4 bases, and 5 bases separated the two germline ends. DNA for the CDR3: TGTGCCAGCAGCCATTCAGATACGCAGTATTTT. It translates to CASSHSDTQYF.

This clone occurred a few times. V gene TRBV2 combines with J gene TRBJ1-6; D is unresolved. CDR1 and CDR2 (germline): SNHLY, FYNNEI. The CDR3 loop spans 13 amino acids. Trimming left V 6 bases short and J 10 bases short, with 13 bases between. In nucleotides, the CDR3 is TGTGCCAGCAGGGCTCAAGCTGGGTCACCCCTCCACTTT. As protein: CASRAQAGSPLHF.

The gene calls are TRBV28 and TRBJ2-6, with D possibly matching TRBD2 (5 bases). The CDR3 spans 14 residues. The V and J ends lost 8 bases and 0 bases respectively, with 8 bases between them. The germline V gene has CDR1 MDHEN and CDR2 SYDVKM. CDR3 sequence reads: CASEGISGANVLTF. CDR3 DNA: TGTGCCAGCGAGGGCATCTCTGGGGCCAACGTCCTGACTTTC.

The chain couples TRBV20-1 to TRBJ2-3; D ambiguous. CDR1 is DFQATT, CDR2 SNEGSKA, per germline (reference sequence). The CDR3 loop spans 15 amino acids. With 6 bases removed from V and 3 bases from J, the gap between germline ends came to 19 bases. The CDR3 coding sequence is TGCAGTGCGCCGCTCCCTTTCCAGAGGACAGATACGCAGTATTTT. As protein: CSAPLPFQRTDTQYF.

V and J are TRBV6-6 and TRBJ2-3; D possibly corresponds to TRBD2 (6 bases). Germline CDR1 MNHNY, CDR2 SVGAGI (reference sequence). CDR3 size: 14 residues. Trimming cost V 0 bases and J 3 bases, with 7 bases left between them. The CDR3 region is CASSYSGRTDTQYF. The DNA of the CDR3 is TGTGCCAGCAGTTACTCAGGGAGGACAGATACGCAGTATTTT.

This clone has a handful of counts. The chain couples TRBV6-1 to TRBJ1-3, with 9 bases fitting TRBD1. Trimming at V came to 7 bases and at J to 4 bases, leaving 8 bases not matched to a gene. CDR3 size: 15 residues. From germline, CDR1 is MNHNS and CDR2 SASEGT. The CDR3 reads CASKRDRDVGNTIYF. The CDR3 DNA sequence: TGTGCCAGCAAACGGGACAGGGACGTCGGAAACACCATATATTTT.

This clone has at least ten counts. The chain employs TRBV13 and TRBJ2-1, with 7 bases lining up with TRBD2. The CDR3 covers 18 residues. Trimming cost V 5 bases and J 5 bases; bases outside gene matches: 18. The germline CDR1 and CDR2 sequences are PRHDT and FYEKMQ (reference sequence). CDR3 sequence: CASSPRTRRLAVNNEQFF. The CDR3 bases are TGTGCCAGCAGCCCCAGGACCCGTCGTCTAGCGGTAAACAATGAGCAGTTCTTC.

By sample share, this clone is medium-sized. The chain uses TRBV6-1 and TRBJ1-2; a weak D match, TRBD1 (5 bases). The CDR3 spans 13 residues. Trimming removed 7 bases at V and 7 bases at J, with 16 bases between. CDR1 MNHNS and CDR2 SASEGT come from the germline V gene. The CDR3 coding sequence is TGTGCCAGCATCGGGGGGGATACACGTGGCTACACCTTC. Its protein is CASIGGDTRGYTF.

This clone occurred a few times. Mismatch with germline at one junction end may stem from a read error. V gene TRBV18 combines with J gene TRBJ1-4; D is undetermined. Germline CDR1 KGHSH, CDR2 LQKENI. This CDR3 spans 13 amino acids. CDR3: CASSPTPNEKLFF. The CDR3 DNA reads as TGTGCCAGCTCACCAACTCCTAACGAAAAACTGTTTTTT.

This rearrangement joins TRBV30 to TRBJ1-4; D perhaps matches TRBD1 (5 bases). Germline CDR1 is GTSNPN and CDR2 is SVGIG (reference sequence). The CDR3 contains 14 residues. Trimming removed 0 bases at V and 10 bases at J, with 15 bases between. CDR3 protein: CAWSVGRVTGKLFF. The CDR3 DNA follows: TGTGCCTGGAGTGTAGGCAGGGTAACTGGAAAACTGTTTTTT.

The chain uses TRBV5-4 and TRBJ2-1; 13 nucleotides line up with TRBD2. This CDR3 is 19 amino acids long. V was pared by 0 bases and J by 7 bases, with 13 bases of the junction left unmatched. The germline V gene has CDR1 SGHNT and CDR2 YYREEE (reference sequence). Written as DNA, the CDR3 is TGTGCCAGCAGCTTGGTCGGACTAGCGGGAGTGGAAGGGACGAATGAGCAGTTCTTC. Translated: CASSLVGLAGVEGTNEQFF.

The chain is built from TRBV15 and TRBJ2-7, with a weak D call TRBD1 (7 bases). Germline V gives CDR1 LNHNV, CDR2 YYDKDF (reference sequence). This CDR3 is 15 amino acids long. The germline V and J ends were trimmed by 1 base and 3 bases, with 13 bases remaining between them. The CDR3 nucleotides are TGTGCCACCAGCAGAGCGAGACAGGGACTCTACGAGCAGTACTTC. It translates to CATSRARQGLYEQYF.

This clone came up a few times. This chain joins TRBV12-3 or TRBV12-4 and TRBJ2-1; tentatively, D is TRBD1 or TRBD2 (6 bases each). V lost 5 bases to trimming and J lost 8 bases, with 19 bases between them. This CDR3 has 15 residues. CDR3 in amino acids: CASSPWGAWKDEQFF. CDR3 nucleotide sequence: TGTGCCAGCAGTCCCTGGGGGGCTTGGAAGGATGAGCAGTTCTTC.

A remark on this clone: The junction and the germline gene differ at one end; a read error may be behind it. The chain uses TRBV12-3 or TRBV12-4 and TRBJ2-2; 9 nucleotides agree with TRBD1. This CDR3 has 15 residues. The CDR3 bases are TGTGCCATCAGTTTCCGGACAGGGGATACCGGGGAGCTGTTTTTT. It codes for CAISFRTGDTGELFF.

The chain joins TRBV2 to TRBJ1-5; no firm D call. CDR1 SNHLY and CDR2 FYNNEI come from the germline V gene. V was clipped by 3 bases and J by 0 bases, with 6 bases between them. This CDR3 has 14 amino acids. The CDR3 nucleotides read TGTGCCAGCAGTGATACCTATAGCAATCAGCCCCAGCATTTT. Residues: CASSDTYSNQPQHF.

The sample holds many counts of this clone. The J gene is TRBJ1-3, the V gene TRBV6-1; D unclear. V was shortened by 9 bases and J by 0 bases, with 15 bases between the two germline ends. Germline CDR1 is MNHNS and CDR2 is SASEGT. This CDR3 spans 15 amino acids. The CDR3 sequence is CARAFRGHSGNTIYF. In DNA, the CDR3 is TGTGCCAGAGCCTTCCGGGGTCACTCTGGAAACACCATATATTTT.

To note about this clone: One end of the junction does not line up with germline, which may come from a read error. V usage is TRBV9 and J usage is TRBJ2-3, with a weak D call TRBD1 (6 bases). Germline loops: CDR1 SGDLS, CDR2 YYNGEE. The CDR3 is made up of 14 amino acids. This CDR3 reads CACSVDSPTDTQYF. The CDR3 DNA reads TGTGCCTGCAGCGTGGACAGCCCCACGGATACGCAGTATTTT.

This clone appeared many times. CDR3 protein: CSARDSQGTSGIEQYF. CDR3 DNA sequence: TGCAGTGCTAGAGACTCACAGGGCACTAGCGGGATCGAGCAGTACTTC. The V call is TRBV20-1, the J call TRBJ2-7; 10 bases match TRBD2. The germline gives CDR1 DFQATT, CDR2 SNEGSKA (reference sequence). The V segment lost 0 bases and the J segment 6 bases; nucleotides outside the gene matches: 11. The CDR3 extends over 16 amino acids.